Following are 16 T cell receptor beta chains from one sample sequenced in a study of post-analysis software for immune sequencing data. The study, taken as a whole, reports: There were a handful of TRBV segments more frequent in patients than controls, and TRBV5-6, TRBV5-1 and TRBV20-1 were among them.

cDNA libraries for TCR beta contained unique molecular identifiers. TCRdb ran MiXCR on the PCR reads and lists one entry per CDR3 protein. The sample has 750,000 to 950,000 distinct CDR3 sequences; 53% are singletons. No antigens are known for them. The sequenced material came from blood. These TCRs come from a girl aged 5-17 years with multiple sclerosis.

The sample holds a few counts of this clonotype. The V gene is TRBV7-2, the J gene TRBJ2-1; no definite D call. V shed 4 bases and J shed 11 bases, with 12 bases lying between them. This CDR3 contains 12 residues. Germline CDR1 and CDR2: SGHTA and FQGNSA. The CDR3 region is CASSSPPSKQFF. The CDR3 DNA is TGTGCCAGCAGCTCTCCCCCAAGCAAGCAGTTCTTC.

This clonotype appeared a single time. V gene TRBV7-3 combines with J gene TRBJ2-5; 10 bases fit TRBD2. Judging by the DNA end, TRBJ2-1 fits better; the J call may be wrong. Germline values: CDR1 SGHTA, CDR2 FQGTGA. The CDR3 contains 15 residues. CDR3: CASSHIAGGAYEQFF. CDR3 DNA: TGTGCCAGCAGCCACATAGCGGGAGGTGCATATGAGCAGTTCTTC.

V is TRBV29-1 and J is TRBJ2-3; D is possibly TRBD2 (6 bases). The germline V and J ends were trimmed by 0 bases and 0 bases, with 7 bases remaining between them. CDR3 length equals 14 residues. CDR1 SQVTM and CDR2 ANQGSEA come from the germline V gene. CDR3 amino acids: CSVEEGLSTDTQYF. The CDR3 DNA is TGCAGCGTTGAAGAGGGACTGAGCACAGATACGCAGTATTTT.

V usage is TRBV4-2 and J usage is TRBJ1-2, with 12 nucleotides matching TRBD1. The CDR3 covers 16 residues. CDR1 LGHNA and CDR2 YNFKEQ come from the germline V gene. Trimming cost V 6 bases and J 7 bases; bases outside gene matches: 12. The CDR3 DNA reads TGTGCCAGCAGTCCTACTGGGACAGGGGGCGCTGGTGGCTACACCTTC. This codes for CASSPTGTGGAGGYTF.

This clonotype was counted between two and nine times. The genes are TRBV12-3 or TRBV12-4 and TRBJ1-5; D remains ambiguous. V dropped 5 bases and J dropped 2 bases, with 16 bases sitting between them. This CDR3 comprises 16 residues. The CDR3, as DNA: TGTGCCAGCAGTCCCTTCACAAGGCCAGGCAATCAGCCCCAGCATTTT. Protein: CASSPFTRPGNQPQHF.

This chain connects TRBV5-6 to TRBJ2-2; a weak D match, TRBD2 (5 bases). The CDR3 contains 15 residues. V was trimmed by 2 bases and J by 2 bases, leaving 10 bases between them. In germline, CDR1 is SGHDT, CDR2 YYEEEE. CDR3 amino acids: CASSLPGVNTGELFF. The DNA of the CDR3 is TGTGCCAGCAGCTTACCCGGGGTTAACACCGGGGAGCTGTTTTTT.

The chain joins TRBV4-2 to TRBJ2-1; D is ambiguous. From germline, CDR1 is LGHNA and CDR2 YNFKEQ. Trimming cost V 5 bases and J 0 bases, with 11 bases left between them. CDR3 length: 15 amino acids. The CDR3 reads CASSGDKSSYNEQFF. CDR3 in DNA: TGTGCCAGCAGCGGGGATAAGAGCTCCTACAATGAGCAGTTCTTC.

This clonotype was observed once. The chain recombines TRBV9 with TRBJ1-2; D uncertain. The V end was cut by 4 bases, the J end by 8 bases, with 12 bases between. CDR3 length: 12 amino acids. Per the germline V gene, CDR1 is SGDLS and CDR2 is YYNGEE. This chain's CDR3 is CASSHGDPGYTF. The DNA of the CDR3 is TGTGCCAGCAGCCACGGGGATCCAGGCTACACCTTC.

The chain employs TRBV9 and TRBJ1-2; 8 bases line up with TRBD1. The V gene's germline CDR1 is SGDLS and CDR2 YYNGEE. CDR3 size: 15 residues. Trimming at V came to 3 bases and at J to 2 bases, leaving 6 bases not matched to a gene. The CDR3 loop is CASSATGGGNYGYTF. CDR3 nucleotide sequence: TGTGCCAGCAGCGCCACAGGGGGGGGGAACTATGGCTACACCTTC.

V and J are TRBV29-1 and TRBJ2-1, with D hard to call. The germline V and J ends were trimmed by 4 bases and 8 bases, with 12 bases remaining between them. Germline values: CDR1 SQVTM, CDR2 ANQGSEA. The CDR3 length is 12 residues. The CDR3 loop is CSVAIGRDEQFF. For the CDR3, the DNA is TGCAGCGTTGCCATAGGCCGGGATGAGCAGTTCTTC.

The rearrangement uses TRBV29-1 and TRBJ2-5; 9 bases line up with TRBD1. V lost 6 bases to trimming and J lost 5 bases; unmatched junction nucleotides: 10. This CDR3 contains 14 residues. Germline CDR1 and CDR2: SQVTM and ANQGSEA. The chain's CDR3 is CSVGYRGLGETQYF. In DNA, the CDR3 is TGCAGCGTGGGGTACAGGGGGCTCGGCGAGACCCAGTACTTC.

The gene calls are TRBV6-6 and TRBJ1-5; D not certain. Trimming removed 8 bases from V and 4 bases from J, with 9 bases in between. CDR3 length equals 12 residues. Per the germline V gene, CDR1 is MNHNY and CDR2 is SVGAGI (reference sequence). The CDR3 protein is CASVRGNQPQHF. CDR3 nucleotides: TGTGCCAGCGTCAGAGGGAATCAGCCCCAGCATTTT.

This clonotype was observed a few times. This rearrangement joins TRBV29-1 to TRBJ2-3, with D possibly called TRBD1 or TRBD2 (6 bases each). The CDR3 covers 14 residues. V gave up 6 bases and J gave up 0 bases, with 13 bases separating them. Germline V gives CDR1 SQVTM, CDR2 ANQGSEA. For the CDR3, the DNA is TGCAGCGTCCGCGGGACATATAGCACAGATACGCAGTATTTT. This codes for CSVRGTYSTDTQYF.

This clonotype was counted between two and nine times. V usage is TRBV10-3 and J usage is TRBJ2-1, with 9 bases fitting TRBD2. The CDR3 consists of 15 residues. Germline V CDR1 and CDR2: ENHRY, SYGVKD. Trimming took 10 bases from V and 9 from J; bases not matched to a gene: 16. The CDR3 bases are TGTGCCACCCGGGCAGGCGGGCTAGCGGGAACTGAGCAGTTCTTC. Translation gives CATRAGGLAGTEQFF.

Written as DNA, the CDR3 is TGTGCCAGCAGCTTAGCAGATAGCCCTAGGGTGTACTTC. This translates into CASSLADSPRVYF. This sequence joins TRBV7-9 and TRBJ2-4; the D is unclear. V was clipped by 0 bases and J by 15 bases, with 15 bases between them. The germline V gene has CDR1 SEHNR and CDR2 FQNEAQ (reference sequence). This CDR3 is 13 amino acids long.

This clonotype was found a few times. The CDR3 nucleotides are TGCAGTGCCCTGACAGGGATTTCCTACGAGCAGTACTTC. This gives the protein CSALTGISYEQYF. The chain links TRBV20-1 to TRBJ2-7, with 7 nucleotides matching TRBD1. The junction had 6 bases not matched to a gene; V was cut back by 6 bases and J by 1 base. The CDR3 sequence is 13 residues long. Germline assignment: CDR1 DFQATT and CDR2 SNEGSKA (reference sequence).